This T cell receptor (beta chain) was identified in a study of blood T cell repertoires in COVID-19. At the level of the study: Sources were T cells, B-cell-depleted T cells, or PBMCs; the material itself was cDNA or gDNA.

As handled by the study authors: Reference gene primer amplification yielded estimated nucleated cell counts. The protocol was immunoSEQ multiplex PCR, while the TCRdb copy is restricted to in-frame clones and leaves out a portion. V and J calls and clone size are those listed in that table; D and trimming were worked out from the DNA. The table records about 250,000 clones, 80% to 95% of them present only once. V was pared by 1 base and J by 7 bases, with 10 bases of the junction left unmatched. CDR1 MGHRA and CDR2 YSYEKL come from the germline V gene. The CDR3 loop spans 17 amino acids. This chain connects TRBV4-1 to TRBJ1-4; 9 nucleotides line up with TRBD1. The sample comprised peripheral blood. This receptor was identified in a man aged 30 to 45 with COVID-19, enrolled during active disease. The CDR3 loop is CASSQGRDRVSPEKLFF. The CDR3 nucleotides read TGCGCCAGCAGCCAAGGCCGGGACAGGGTTTCACCTGAAAAACTGTTTTTT.